This T cell receptor (beta chain) stems from a study of beta chain features in type 1 diabetes. CDR1 is LNHDA and CDR2 is SQIVND in the germline V gene (reference sequence). V dropped 3 bases and J dropped 5; count of bases not matched to a gene: 7. The CDR3 sequence is 16 residues long. Overall study results and limits: Naive, central memory and Treg TCRB repertoires seemed to resemble each other more closely in patients than they did in healthy donors.

A remark on this clone: Its target is unknown.

Expressed TCRB transcripts were sequenced because the isolated RNA had all been reverse transcribed beforehand. Assay used: immunoSEQ multiplex PCR; TCRdb lists only in-frame clones, some missing. The repertoire consists of about 150,000 clones, with 7.5% to 10% occurring once and the leading ten covering 2.3%. The sample was central memory CD4+ T cells from blood. This TCR was recovered from a woman aged 18 to 35 in good health. The chain recombines TRBV19 with TRBJ1-5; 10 bases agree with TRBD1. This chain's CDR3 is CASSMGTGVGDQPQHF. CDR3 DNA sequence: TGTGCCAGTAGTATGGGGACAGGGGTAGGGGATCAGCCCCAGCATTTT. Using reference TRBV19 and TRBJ1-5 for the parts outside the CDR3, the full variable domain is DGGITQSPKYLFRKEGQNVTLSCEQNLNHDAMYWYRQDPGQGLRLIYYSQIVNDFQKGDIAEGYSVSREKKESFPLTVTSAQKNPTAFYLCASSMGTGVGDQPQHFGDGTRLSIL.